Sequencing of this TCR beta chain was carried out in a study of T cell responses to AZD1222 COVID-19 vaccine. Overall study: Combined were second doses at about 4 or about 12 weeks. The study, taken as a whole, reports: Reportedly, close to half of spike-specific TCRs are directed against unmutated variant regions.

The table came from immunoSEQ multiplex PCR; TCRdb's copy has only in-frame clones and leaves some out. Of 150,000 or so clones in the sample, 94% are singletons; the top ten hold approximately 0.6%. Points on this clone: Its antigen is not known.

CDR1 MNHEY and CDR2 SMNVEV come from the germline V gene (reference sequence). Trimming pared 0 bases from V and 3 bases from J, leaving 15 bases between. CDR3 length equals 16 residues. The sequencing here drew on peripheral blood, taken on day 0 of AZD1222 vaccination. This receptor was obtained from an adult in good health. The V and J genes are TRBV27 and TRBJ2-7; D may be TRBD1 (6 bases). CDR3 loop: CASSLSGHAPNYEQYF. CDR3 DNA sequence: TGTGCCAGCAGTTTATCGGGACATGCCCCCAACTACGAGCAGTACTTC.